One and the same sample provided the 10 T cell receptor beta chains below, sequenced in a study of T cells expressing NK-cell markers. TCRdb reworked the 5' RACE reads into one entry per CDR3 protein, no DNA. This listing includes more than 400,000 distinct CDR3 sequences. Sequenced material: blood T cells: a sorted CD56 or NKG2C T cell subset, CD4+ or CD8+ T cells, or bulk PBMC T cells (not recorded which). Source of these receptors: a woman between 18 and 70 years old in good health.

The chain uses TRBV12-3 or TRBV12-4 and TRBJ2-6; there is no DNA to check the TCRdb D call of TRBD2. The CDR3 covers 17 residues. CDR3 protein: CASTPSGDISGANVLTF.

The V call is TRBV5-1, the J call TRBJ2-2. This CDR3 spans 16 amino acids. Germline V gene sequence: CDR1 SGHRS, CDR2 YFSETQ. The CDR3 here is CASSLDGRTNTGELFF.

The chain couples TRBV4-3 to TRBJ1-3; the TRBD1 assignment by TCRdb is unverifiable without DNA. This CDR3 region has 16 residues. Germline-derived CDR1 and CDR2 are LGHNA and YSLEER. The CDR3 sequence is CASSQGYQGTGNTIYF.

The chain recombines TRBV20-1 with TRBJ2-1. The CDR3 consists of 15 residues. Per germline, CDR1 DFQATT and CDR2 SNEGSKA (reference sequence). The CDR3 region is CSARGGSNSYNEQFF.

CDR3 region: CASSQDPGEETQYF. This chain uses TRBV4-3 with TRBJ2-5; TCRdb selects TRBD1, and the lack of DNA leaves this call unchecked. Germline V gene data show CDR1 as LGHNA and CDR2 as YSLEER. CDR3 size: 14 residues.

V gene TRBV20-1 combines with J gene TRBJ2-7; TCRdb picks TRBD2, but there is no DNA to check that call. The length of the CDR3 is 13 residues. CDR1 is DFQATT and CDR2 is SNEGSKA in the germline V gene (reference sequence). CDR3 amino acids: CSARTSGIYEQYF.

The V call is TRBV5-1, the J call TRBJ2-2; TCRdb names TRBD1, which stays unverified in the absence of DNA. The CDR3 runs to 14 residues. Germline V gene sequence: CDR1 SGHRS, CDR2 YFSETQ. This CDR3 reads CASSFGTKTGELFF. The full variable domain, completed using reference TRBV5-1 and TRBJ2-2, is KAGVTQTPRYLIKTRGQQVTLSCSPISGHRSVSWYQQTPGQGLQFLFEYFSETQRNKGNFPGRFSGRQFSNSRSEMNVSTLELGDSALYLCASSFGTKTGELFFGEGSRLTVL.

This chain connects TRBV3-1 to TRBJ1-2. The CDR3 is made up of 14 amino acids. Germline V gene data show CDR1 as LGHDT and CDR2 as YNNKEL (reference sequence). This CDR3 is CASSQAWTEARYTF.

J is TRBJ1-2 and V is TRBV7-6. Germline V lookup: CDR1 SGHVS, CDR2 FNYEAQ. This CDR3 comprises 14 residues. The CDR3 loop is CASSLDPFNYGYTF.

This chain joins TRBV5-1 and TRBJ1-1; TCRdb selects TRBD1, and the lack of DNA leaves this call unchecked. This CDR3 contains 12 residues. Germline values: CDR1 SGHRS, CDR2 YFSETQ. CDR3 residues: CASSSTGGIAFF.